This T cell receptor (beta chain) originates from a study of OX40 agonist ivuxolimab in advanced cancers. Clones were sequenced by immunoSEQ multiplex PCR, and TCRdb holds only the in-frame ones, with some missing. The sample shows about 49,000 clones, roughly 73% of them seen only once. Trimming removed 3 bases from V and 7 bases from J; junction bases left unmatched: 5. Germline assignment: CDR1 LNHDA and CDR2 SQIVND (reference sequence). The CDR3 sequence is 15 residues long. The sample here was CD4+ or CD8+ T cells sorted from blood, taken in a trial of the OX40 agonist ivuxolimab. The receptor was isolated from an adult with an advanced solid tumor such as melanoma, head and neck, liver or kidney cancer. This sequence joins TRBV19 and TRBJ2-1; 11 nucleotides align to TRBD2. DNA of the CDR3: TGTGCCAGTAGTATTCCGGGACTAGCGGCGAATGAGCAGTTCTTC. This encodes CASSIPGLAANEQFF.